This T cell receptor beta chain derives from a study of blood T cells in healthy people across ages. The study's findings and limits: Expanded clonotype changes were possibly confounded by unknown donor CMV status.

The donors, healthy Caucasians from Russia, were aged about 6 to 95. CDR3 length: 23 residues. V was pared by 0 bases and J by 0 bases, with 20 bases of the junction left unmatched. Looked up from germline, CDR1 is SGHAT and CDR2 is FQNNGV. The authors ran a second PCR of about 6 to 12 cycles using a sample-barcoded 5' primer and a J-beta primer mix. TCRdb ran MiXCR on the 5' RACE reads and lists one entry per CDR3 protein. The sample lists fewer than 2,000,000 distinct CDR3 sequences; about 35% were seen once. Points on this clonotype: Its antigen is unidentified.

This receptor was taken from a woman in her twenties or thirties in good health. Sequenced input: blood. This rearrangement joins TRBV11-2 to TRBJ2-3, with 11 bases aligning to TRBD2. The DNA of the CDR3 is TGTGCCAGCAGCTTAGAACTAGCGGGAGTTGTCCGAAAAAAAATAGAAAGCACAGATACGCAGTATTTT. Residues: CASSLELAGVVRKKIESTDTQYF.